A single sample is the source of the 31 T cell receptor beta chains below, sequenced in a study of blood T cell repertoires in COVID-19. Only in-frame clones appear in the TCRdb table, and some are missing; sequencing was by immunoSEQ multiplex PCR. The sample has over 70,000 clones, about 83% seen once. The sequenced sample consisted of peripheral blood. These receptors were collected from a man between 70 and 80 years old with COVID-19, enrolled during active disease.

The chain couples TRBV29-1 to TRBJ2-5; 8 bases align to TRBD1. Germline V CDR1 and CDR2: SQVTM, ANQGSEA. The CDR3 is 15 amino acids. The ends lost 5 bases at V and 0 bases at J; junction bases unmatched: 8. CDR3 protein: CSVRWTGYNQETQYF. As DNA, the CDR3 is TGCAGCGTTAGGTGGACAGGGTACAACCAAGAGACCCAGTACTTC.

This clone occurred once. The gene calls are TRBV12-3 or TRBV12-4 and TRBJ2-5; D is possibly TRBD1 (5 bases). V was trimmed by 5 bases and J by 7 bases, leaving 14 bases between them. The CDR3 totals 13 residues. The CDR3 is CASSNGFTGTQYF. For the CDR3, the DNA is TGTGCCAGCAGTAACGGCTTCACAGGGACCCAGTACTTC.

The J gene is TRBJ2-2, the V gene TRBV3-1 (or the pseudogene TRBV3-2); possible D gene TRBD2, 6 bases. Trimming left V 0 bases short and J 4 bases short, with 12 bases between. The CDR3 has 16 amino acids. Germline CDR1 LGHDT, CDR2 YNNKEL (reference sequence). CDR3 in DNA: TGTGCCAGCAGCCAAGACCCACGGGAGAGCACCGGGGAGCTGTTTTTT. Its protein is CASSQDPRESTGELFF.

The chain combines TRBV19 with TRBJ2-7; TRBD2 agrees at 9 bases. Germline V CDR1 and CDR2: LNHDA, SQIVND (reference sequence). This CDR3 region has 13 residues. V dropped 8 bases and J dropped 2; count of bases not matched to a gene: 4. The DNA for the CDR3 is TGTGCCAGTTCACTAGCGGGTCCCTACGAGCAGTACTTC. It specifies CASSLAGPYEQYF. Looking up the rest from reference TRBV19 and TRBJ2-7 gives the full variable domain: DGGITQSPKYLFRKEGQNVTLSCEQNLNHDAMYWYRQDPGQGLRLIYYSQIVNDFQKGDIAEGYSVSREKKESFPLTVTSAQKNPTAFYLCASSLAGPYEQYFGPGTRLTVT.

The chain recombines TRBV2 with TRBJ1-2; D is perhaps TRBD1 (6 bases). The V end lost 6 bases, the J end lost 4 bases, and 12 bases lay between the germline ends. From germline, CDR1 is SNHLY and CDR2 FYNNEI. The CDR3 extends over 13 amino acids. CDR3 residues: CASSAGVGYGYTF. The CDR3 bases are TGTGCCAGCAGCGCAGGGGTTGGCTATGGCTACACCTTC.

This clone has only a few counts. As DNA, the CDR3 is TGTGCCAGCAGTCCGGGACAGGGTTACGAGCAGTACTTC. It is translated as CASSPGQGYEQYF. The rearrangement uses TRBV12-3 or TRBV12-4 and TRBJ2-7; 9 bases are shared with TRBD1. V was clipped by 5 bases and J by 4 bases; unmatched bases: 3. The CDR3 runs 13 residues.

The rearrangement uses TRBV19 and TRBJ1-2; 8 nucleotides align to TRBD1. V dropped 5 bases and J dropped 8; count of bases not matched to a gene: 22. From germline, CDR1 is LNHDA and CDR2 SQIVND (reference sequence). CDR3 length equals 18 residues. CDR3 protein: CASSLQSSGSGTGSGYTF. The DNA for the CDR3 is TGTGCCAGTAGTCTCCAGTCCTCGGGCTCGGGGACAGGTTCCGGCTACACCTTC.

This chain links TRBV19 with TRBJ1-1; D possibly corresponds to TRBD1 (6 bases). Germline values: CDR1 LNHDA, CDR2 SQIVND (reference sequence). CDR3 size: 13 residues. The V and J ends lost 10 bases and 1 base respectively, with 13 bases between them. CDR3 DNA: TGTGCCACCTACCTGACAGGGAACACTGAAGCTTTCTTT. It is translated as CATYLTGNTEAFF. Combining the CDR3 with reference TRBV19 and TRBJ1-1 gives the whole variable domain DGGITQSPKYLFRKEGQNVTLSCEQNLNHDAMYWYRQDPGQGLRLIYYSQIVNDFQKGDIAEGYSVSREKKESFPLTVTSAQKNPTAFYLCATYLTGNTEAFFGQGTRLTVV.

The chain joins TRBV28 to TRBJ1-1; TRBD1 aligns across 8 bases. CDR3 length: 15 amino acids. Per the germline V gene, CDR1 is MDHEN and CDR2 is SYDVKM. V lost 4 bases and J lost 5; bases outside the gene matches: 9. The CDR3 DNA reads TGTGCCAGCAGTTCCGAGGACAGGGAGGCTACTGAAGCTTTCTTT. Translated, it gives CASSSEDREATEAFF. The entire variable domain, with the rest obtained from reference TRBV28 and TRBJ1-1, is as follows: DVKVTQSSRYLVKRTGEKVFLECVQDMDHENMFWYRQDPGLGLRLIYFSYDVKMKEKGDIPEGYSVSREKKERFSLILESASTNQTSMYLCASSSEDREATEAFFGQGTRLTVV.

V and J are TRBV5-1 and TRBJ1-2; the D gene is possibly TRBD1 (5 bases). The germline V and J ends were trimmed by 4 bases and 8 bases, with 15 bases remaining between them. The CDR3 loop spans 13 amino acids. The V gene's germline CDR1 is SGHRS and CDR2 YFSETQ. The CDR3 DNA reads as TGCGCCAGCAGCCGAGGGGAGGGCGGAGGCTACACCTTC. It yields the protein CASSRGEGGGYTF.

This clone was observed a single time. The chain links TRBV6-2 or TRBV6-3 to TRBJ2-3; weak D call: TRBD1 (6 bases). The CDR3 is made up of 15 amino acids. V lost 5 bases and J lost 2, with 14 bases in between. In germline, CDR1 is MNHEY, CDR2 SVGEGT. The DNA of the CDR3 is TGTGCCAGCAGTACCTCGGGACACTTCACAGATACGCAGTATTTT. Translation gives CASSTSGHFTDTQYF.

The rearrangement links TRBV4-1 to TRBJ1-6, with D tentatively TRBD1 (5 bases). V lost 1 base and J lost 10, with 23 bases in between. CDR3 length equals 18 residues. Germline CDR1 reads MGHRA; CDR2 reads YSYEKL. The CDR3 region is CASSQVYRFGTTLSPLHF. DNA of the CDR3: TGCGCCAGCAGCCAAGTGTATAGGTTCGGGACTACTTTATCACCCCTCCACTTT.

V gene TRBV6-5 combines with J gene TRBJ1-1, with D unresolved. The V gene's germline CDR1 is MNHEY and CDR2 SVGAGI. The CDR3 covers 15 residues. V lost 7 bases and J 1 base, leaving 16 bases between the germline ends. The CDR3 sequence: CASTYFLEGNTEAFF. The CDR3 nucleotides read TGTGCCAGCACCTATTTCCTGGAGGGGAACACTGAAGCTTTCTTT.

V usage is TRBV2 and J usage is TRBJ1-1; TRBD1 is a possible D gene (5 bases). The CDR3 loop spans 13 amino acids. Trimming removed 4 bases from V and 2 bases from J, with 8 bases in between. From germline, CDR1 is SNHLY and CDR2 FYNNEI. CDR3 loop: CASSAGGNTEAFF. As DNA, the CDR3 is TGTGCCAGCAGTGCCGGGGGTAACACTGAAGCTTTCTTT.

This clone was observed a single time. CDR3 coding DNA: TGCGCCAGCAGGCTGGGGGACAGAAGCAATCAGCCCCAGCATTTT. It is translated as CASRLGDRSNQPQHF. J is TRBJ1-5 and V is TRBV5-1, with 7 bases matching TRBD1. This CDR3 spans 15 amino acids. Trimming removed 5 bases from V and 1 base from J; junction bases left unmatched: 6. Germline-derived CDR1 and CDR2 are SGHRS and YFSETQ.

This clone appeared a few times. This rearrangement joins TRBV28 to TRBJ1-5, with D possibly matching TRBD1 (6 bases). The CDR3 sequence is 15 residues long. Trimming pared 1 base from V and 2 bases from J, leaving 9 bases between. Germline CDR1 is MDHEN and CDR2 is SYDVKM. Written as DNA, the CDR3 is TGTGCCAGCAGTTTATACGCAGGGGGCAATCAGCCCCAGCATTTT. Amino acid sequence: CASSLYAGGNQPQHF.

This clone ranks as medium-sized. V usage is TRBV30 and J usage is TRBJ1-6; D is unresolved. V was trimmed by 3 bases and J by 6 bases, leaving 12 bases between them. The CDR3 has 14 residues. Per germline, CDR1 GTSNPN and CDR2 SVGIG (reference sequence). CDR3 amino acids: CAWSQIRLNSPLHF. The CDR3 nucleotides are TGTGCCTGGAGCCAGATACGCCTTAATTCACCCCTCCACTTT. Looking up the rest from reference TRBV30 and TRBJ1-6 gives the full variable domain: SQTIHQWPATLVQPVGSPLSLECTVEGTSNPNLYWYRQAAGRGLQLLFYSVGIGQISSEVPQNLSASRPQDRQFILSSKKLLLSDSGFYLCAWSQIRLNSPLHFGNGTRLTVT.

The chain recombines TRBV19 with TRBJ2-1; 14 bases fit TRBD2. The CDR3 loop spans 17 amino acids. Losses at the gene ends were 6 bases for V and 0 bases for J; bases not matched to a gene: 4. The V gene's germline CDR1 is LNHDA and CDR2 SQIVND (reference sequence). The CDR3 is CASRRLAGGSSYNEQFF. The CDR3 nucleotides are TGTGCCAGTAGACGACTAGCGGGGGGGAGCTCCTACAATGAGCAGTTCTTC.

The CDR3 protein is CASSFTGTEQFF. The CDR3 bases are TGCGCCAGCAGCTTTACTGGGACAGAGCAGTTCTTC. The chain recombines TRBV5-1 with TRBJ2-1; tentative D call: TRBD1 (6 bases). The V end was cut by 2 bases, the J end by 10 bases, with 10 bases between. Looked up from germline, CDR1 is SGHRS and CDR2 is YFSETQ. This CDR3 contains 12 residues.

The gene calls are TRBV10-1 and TRBJ2-1; 8 bases are shared with TRBD2. Germline V gene lookup returns CDR1 WNHNN and CDR2 SYGVQD (reference sequence). V dropped 6 bases and J dropped 2; count of bases not matched to a gene: 3. CDR3 size: 14 residues. The CDR3 loop is CASSLAGPYNEQFF. For the CDR3, the DNA is TGCGCCAGCAGCTTAGCGGGACCCTACAATGAGCAGTTCTTC.

This clone was observed a single time. The chain recombines TRBV5-1 with TRBJ2-5, with TRBD2 matching 13 bases. V trimming: 4 bases; J trimming: 4 bases; junction bases outside the gene matches: 7. The CDR3 runs to 16 residues. Germline V gene data show CDR1 as SGHRS and CDR2 as YFSETQ. CDR3 coding DNA: TGCGCCAGCAGCATCGGACTAGCGGGAGTCCCAGAGACCCAGTACTTC. Its translation is CASSIGLAGVPETQYF.

CDR3 nucleotide sequence: TGTGCCACCAGTGATTTGGGGCAGACCAATGAGCAGTTCTTC. It yields the protein CATSDLGQTNEQFF. This rearrangement joins TRBV24-1 to TRBJ2-1; no definite D call. Germline V gene data show CDR1 as KGHDR and CDR2 as SFDVKD. CDR3 length: 14 amino acids. V lost 0 bases and J lost 6, with 8 bases in between.

The CDR3 coding sequence is TGTGCCAGCAGCCGAGACACTAGCGGCCCGTCCTACGAGCAGTACTTC. Translation gives CASSRDTSGPSYEQYF. The chain carries TRBV4-2 and TRBJ2-7; TRBD2 matches at 8 bases. Germline assignment: CDR1 LGHNA and CDR2 YNFKEQ. The CDR3 loop spans 16 amino acids. V shed 4 bases and J 1 base; nucleotides not matched to a gene: 9.

A single count supports this clone. The gene calls are TRBV5-6 and TRBJ2-5; 9 nucleotides agree with TRBD1. The CDR3 contains 16 residues. Germline assignment: CDR1 SGHDT and CDR2 YYEEEE. Trimming at V came to 4 bases and at J to 4 bases, leaving 11 bases not matched to a gene. CDR3 sequence: CASSPHVGTGLETQYF. CDR3 sequence (DNA): TGTGCCAGCAGCCCCCACGTCGGGACAGGGCTAGAGACCCAGTACTTC.

The chain joins TRBV2 to TRBJ1-1, with unresolved D. The V gene lost 6 bases and the J gene lost 4 bases, with 12 bases spanning the gap. From germline, CDR1 is SNHLY and CDR2 FYNNEI. This CDR3 contains 13 residues. This chain's CDR3 is CASRKDLTTEAFF. For the CDR3, the DNA is TGTGCCAGCAGGAAGGACTTAACCACTGAAGCTTTCTTT.

The chain links TRBV11-2 to TRBJ2-7; 10 positions agree with TRBD2. Germline lookup yields CDR1 SGHAT and CDR2 FQNNGV. The J segment lost 12 bases and the V segment lost 6 bases, leaving 8 bases of the junction unmatched. The CDR3 covers 12 residues. The CDR3 coding sequence is TGTGCCAGCAGATTTGAGGGGACTAGCGCGTACTTC. Translated: CASRFEGTSAYF.

This chain uses TRBV11-2 with TRBJ2-1, with 7 nucleotides matching TRBD2. Trimming cost V 6 bases and J 4 bases; bases outside gene matches: 6. Germline V gives CDR1 SGHAT, CDR2 FQNNGV. The CDR3 contains 14 residues. The CDR3 is CASRMWGGYNEQFF. CDR3 DNA sequence: TGTGCCAGCAGAATGTGGGGGGGGTACAATGAGCAGTTCTTC.

On this clone: A junction end diverges from the germline sequence, so it may reflect a read error. The gene calls are TRBV12-3 or TRBV12-4 and TRBJ1-2, with D maybe TRBD1 (5 bases). The CDR3 spans 13 residues. This CDR3 reads CASRLGDGGGYTF. The CDR3 DNA reads as TGTGCCAGCAGATTAGGGGACGGAGGGGGCTACACCTTC.

The chain is built from TRBV5-4 and TRBJ1-1; D perhaps matches TRBD1 (6 bases). Germline values: CDR1 SGHNT, CDR2 YYREEE (reference sequence). The CDR3 extends over 15 amino acids. The V end lost 2 bases, the J end lost 6 bases, and 17 bases lay between the germline ends. DNA of the CDR3: TGTGCCAGCAGCTTACGGGCAGGGGTGGGGGCTGAAGCTTTCTTT. Amino acids: CASSLRAGVGAEAFF.

The chain uses TRBV7-2 and TRBJ1-1; D is uncertain. The CDR3 runs 13 residues. The V gene's germline CDR1 is SGHTA and CDR2 FQGNSA. Trimming stripped 3 bases from V and 5 bases from J, with 10 bases between. CDR3: CASSFLVRTEAFF. The CDR3 nucleotides read TGTGCCAGCAGCTTTCTTGTTCGTACTGAAGCTTTCTTT.

V and J are TRBV18 and TRBJ1-3, with 11 bases matching TRBD1. Trimming at V came to 4 bases and at J to 4 bases, leaving 3 bases not matched to a gene. Per germline, CDR1 KGHSH and CDR2 LQKENI. CDR3 length: 15 amino acids. CDR3 protein: CASSQDRGPGNTIYF. The CDR3 DNA sequence: TGTGCCAGCTCACAGGACAGGGGGCCGGGAAACACCATATATTTT.